The 12 T cell receptor beta chains below were found in one sample sequenced in a study of cytomegalovirus exposure and HLA in healthy donors. In the PCR, 60 Vbeta and 13 Jbeta primers were used. Profiled with immunoSEQ multiplex PCR; TCRdb holds only in-frame clones, not every one. The sample lists about 130,000 clones; about 82% were seen once. The sample taken for sequencing was PBMCs. Receptors were obtained from a young man in good health and CMV-seronegative.

This clone was picked up one time. The chain has TRBV6-1 and TRBJ2-7; 9 positions match TRBD2. The V segment lost 1 base and the J segment 1 base; nucleotides outside the gene matches: 8. This CDR3 contains 17 residues. Germline V lookup: CDR1 MNHNS, CDR2 SASEGT. CDR3 in amino acids: CASSEVRAGGPSYEQYF. CDR3 in DNA: TGTGCCAGCAGTGAAGTTCGAGCGGGAGGCCCTTCCTACGAGCAGTACTTC.

The J gene is TRBJ1-2, the V gene TRBV2; 9 bases are shared with TRBD1. CDR3 size: 11 residues. Trimming removed 11 bases from V and 4 bases from J; junction bases left unmatched: 2. Per the germline V gene, CDR1 is SNHLY and CDR2 is FYNNEI. CDR3 amino acids: CAGTGFYGYTF. The CDR3 coding sequence is TGTGCCGGGACAGGGTTCTATGGCTACACCTTC.

The V call is TRBV5-1, the J call TRBJ2-5; 7 bases match TRBD1. Germline-derived CDR1 and CDR2 are SGHRS and YFSETQ. V was pared by 5 bases and J by 2 bases, with 9 bases of the junction left unmatched. This CDR3 has 15 amino acids. CDR3 residues: CASSTGDRAQETQYF. The CDR3 DNA follows: TGCGCCAGCAGTACCGGCGACAGGGCTCAAGAGACCCAGTACTTC.

V and J are TRBV7-9 and TRBJ2-3; weak D call: TRBD1 (5 bases). The length of the CDR3 is 15 residues. Germline V lookup: CDR1 SEHNR, CDR2 FQNEAQ (reference sequence). V shed 2 bases and J shed 5 bases, with 14 bases lying between them. The CDR3 loop reads CASSLTAGWGDTQYF. CDR3 DNA: TGTGCCAGCAGCTTAACCGCAGGGTGGGGAGATACGCAGTATTTT.

The rearrangement links TRBV13 to TRBJ1-1; 11 bases are a match to TRBD1. CDR1 and CDR2 (germline): PRHDT, FYEKMQ (reference sequence). With 5 bases clipped from V and 2 bases from J, the junction kept 16 bases outside the gene matches. The CDR3 covers 19 residues. The CDR3 DNA is TGTGCCAGCAGCCCCGGACAGGGGGCACTCGGCTTGCATAACACTGAAGCTTTCTTT. It encodes CASSPGQGALGLHNTEAFF.

This chain's CDR3 is CATRPDRNTGELFF. CDR3 nucleotides: TGTGCAACCCGTCCGGACAGAAACACCGGGGAGCTGTTTTTT. The chain has TRBV7-2 and TRBJ2-2, with D possibly matching TRBD1 (6 bases). The CDR3 is made up of 14 amino acids. Germline CDR1 SGHTA, CDR2 FQGNSA.

The chain uses TRBV2 and TRBJ1-1; TRBD1 agrees at 7 bases. J was trimmed by 4 bases and V by 7 bases; bases with no gene match: 9. There are 14 residues in the CDR3. The germline gives CDR1 SNHLY, CDR2 FYNNEI. As DNA, the CDR3 is TGTGCCAGCATGCGCTTACAGGGGCGCACTGAAGCTTTCTTT. Translating it yields CASMRLQGRTEAFF. Combining the CDR3 with reference TRBV2 and TRBJ1-1 gives the whole variable domain EPEVTQTPSHQVTQMGQEVILRCVPISNHLYFYWYRQILGQKVEFLVSFYNNEISEKSEIFDDQFSVERPDGSNFTLKIRSTKLEDSAMYFCASMRLQGRTEAFFGQGTRLTVV.

This clone was seen once. The V call is TRBV27, the J call TRBJ2-1; D remains unclear. The CDR3 has 11 residues. CDR1 MNHEY and CDR2 SMNVEV come from the germline V gene (reference sequence). V gave up 7 bases and J gave up 7 bases, with 8 bases separating them. The DNA of the CDR3 is TGTGCCAGCAAACTTCGGAATGAGCAGTTCTTC. Its protein product is CASKLRNEQFF.

This sequence joins TRBV27 and TRBJ1-2; D is unresolved. Germline lookup yields CDR1 MNHEY and CDR2 SMNVEV (reference sequence). Trimming removed 5 bases at V and 2 bases at J, with 12 bases between. The CDR3 runs to 14 residues. The chain's CDR3 is CASSPILSNYGYTF. CDR3 DNA sequence: TGTGCCAGCAGTCCAATCCTATCAAACTATGGCTACACCTTC.

The J gene is TRBJ1-6, the V gene TRBV6-5, with a weak D call TRBD1 (6 bases). Germline CDR1 and CDR2: MNHEY and SVGAGI. The CDR3 sequence is 13 residues long. V was shortened by 6 bases and J by 14 bases, with 17 bases between the two germline ends. DNA for the CDR3: TGTGCCAGCAGCCCCTCTTCCGCAGGGGCCCTCCACTTT. Encoded protein: CASSPSSAGALHF.

The rearrangement joins TRBV7-9 to TRBJ1-5; D might be TRBD1 (5 bases). This CDR3 is 17 amino acids long. In germline, CDR1 is SEHNR, CDR2 FQNEAQ (reference sequence). The V gene lost 5 bases and the J gene lost 1 base, with 18 bases spanning the gap. This chain's CDR3 is CASSGGNRRGSNQPQHF. The DNA of the CDR3 is TGTGCCAGCAGCGGCGGTAACAGGCGGGGGAGCAATCAGCCCCAGCATTTT.

The chain combines TRBV19 with TRBJ1-6; no reliable D call. Germline CDR1 reads LNHDA; CDR2 reads SQIVND (reference sequence). This CDR3 is 16 amino acids long. The ends were cut back, 7 bases at V and 0 bases at J, with 13 bases in the middle. The CDR3 region is CASTLGSRSYNSPLHF. In nucleotides, the CDR3 is TGTGCCAGTACCCTAGGCAGTCGCTCCTATAATTCACCCCTCCACTTT. The full variable domain, completed using reference TRBV19 and TRBJ1-6, is DGGITQSPKYLFRKEGQNVTLSCEQNLNHDAMYWYRQDPGQGLRLIYYSQIVNDFQKGDIAEGYSVSREKKESFPLTVTSAQKNPTAFYLCASTLGSRSYNSPLHFGNGTRLTVT.